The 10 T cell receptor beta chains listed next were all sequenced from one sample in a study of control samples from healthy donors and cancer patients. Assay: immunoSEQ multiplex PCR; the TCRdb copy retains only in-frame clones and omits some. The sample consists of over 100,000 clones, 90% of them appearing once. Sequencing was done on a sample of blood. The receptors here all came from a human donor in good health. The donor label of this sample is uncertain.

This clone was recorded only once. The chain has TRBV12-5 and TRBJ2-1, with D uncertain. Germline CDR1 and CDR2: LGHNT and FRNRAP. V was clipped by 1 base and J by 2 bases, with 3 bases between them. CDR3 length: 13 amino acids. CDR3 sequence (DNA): TGTGCTAGTGGTTTGGACACCTACAATGAGCAGTTCTTC. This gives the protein CASGLDTYNEQFF.

The DNA of the CDR3 is TGTGCCAGCAGTGAATTCTCCCAGGGAAACGAGCAGTACTTC. Its translation: CASSEFSQGNEQYF. V is TRBV25-1 and J is TRBJ2-7; a possible D gene is TRBD1 (5 bases). The CDR3 sequence is 14 residues long. CDR1 is MGHDK and CDR2 is SYGVNS in the germline V gene. Between the trimmed V and J ends, which lost 1 base and 5 bases, there was a span of 12 bases.

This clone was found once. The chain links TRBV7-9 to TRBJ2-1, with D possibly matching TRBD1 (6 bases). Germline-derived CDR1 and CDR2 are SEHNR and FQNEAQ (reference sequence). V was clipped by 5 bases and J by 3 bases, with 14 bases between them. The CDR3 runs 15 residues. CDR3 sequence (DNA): TGTGCCAGCAGCGATCGGGACAATGGCTACAATGAGCAGTTCTTC. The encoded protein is CASSDRDNGYNEQFF.

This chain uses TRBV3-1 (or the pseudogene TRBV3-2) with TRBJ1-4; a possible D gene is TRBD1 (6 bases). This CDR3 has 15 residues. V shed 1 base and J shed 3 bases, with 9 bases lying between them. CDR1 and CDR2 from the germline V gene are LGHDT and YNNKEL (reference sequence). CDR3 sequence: CASSQVEGANEKLFF. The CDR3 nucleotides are TGTGCCAGCAGCCAAGTTGAGGGGGCTAATGAAAAACTGTTTTTT.

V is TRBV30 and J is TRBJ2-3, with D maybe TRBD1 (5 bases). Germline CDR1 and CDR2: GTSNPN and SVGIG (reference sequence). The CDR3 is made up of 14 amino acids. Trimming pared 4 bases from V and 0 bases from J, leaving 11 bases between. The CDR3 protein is CAWNRLTSTDTQYF. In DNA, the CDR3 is TGTGCCTGGAACAGGTTAACTAGCACAGATACGCAGTATTTT.

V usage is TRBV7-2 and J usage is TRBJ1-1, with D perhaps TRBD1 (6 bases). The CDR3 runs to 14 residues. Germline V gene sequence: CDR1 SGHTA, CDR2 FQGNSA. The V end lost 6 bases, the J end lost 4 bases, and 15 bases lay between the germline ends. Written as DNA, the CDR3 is TGTGCCAGCAGAACAGGGTCGGGTAGCACTGAAGCTTTCTTT. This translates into CASRTGSGSTEAFF.

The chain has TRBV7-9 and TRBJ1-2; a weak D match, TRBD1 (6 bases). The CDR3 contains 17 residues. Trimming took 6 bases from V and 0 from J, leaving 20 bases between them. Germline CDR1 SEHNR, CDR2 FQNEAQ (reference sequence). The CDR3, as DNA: TGTGCCAGCAGACCAGAGGTGGGGGGCGGTTCTAACTATGGCTACACCTTC. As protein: CASRPEVGGGSNYGYTF.

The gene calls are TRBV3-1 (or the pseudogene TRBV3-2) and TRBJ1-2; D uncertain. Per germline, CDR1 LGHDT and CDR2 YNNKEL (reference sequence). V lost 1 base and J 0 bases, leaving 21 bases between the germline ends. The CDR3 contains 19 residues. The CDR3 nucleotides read TGTGCCAGCAGCCAAGCGGACGGCGGACGACACCGAGCTAACTATGGCTACACCTTC. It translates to CASSQADGGRHRANYGYTF.

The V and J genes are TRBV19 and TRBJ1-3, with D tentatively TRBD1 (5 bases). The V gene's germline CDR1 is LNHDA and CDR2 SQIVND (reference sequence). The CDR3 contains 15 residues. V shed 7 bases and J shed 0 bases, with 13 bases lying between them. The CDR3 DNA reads TGTGCCAGTATTCCGGACGGGGGCTCTGGAAACACCATATATTTT. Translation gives CASIPDGGSGNTIYF.

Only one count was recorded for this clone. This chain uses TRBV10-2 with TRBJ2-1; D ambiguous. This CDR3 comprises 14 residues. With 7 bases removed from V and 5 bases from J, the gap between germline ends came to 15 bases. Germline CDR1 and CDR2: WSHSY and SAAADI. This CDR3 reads CASNFPTLNNEQFF. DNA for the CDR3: TGCGCCAGCAACTTCCCAACACTTAACAATGAGCAGTTCTTC.